Listed here is a single T cell receptor beta chain. The antigen is unknown. The V gene end was trimmed by 1 base and the J gene end by 4 bases; junction bases not matched to a gene: 3. This CDR3 has 14 amino acids. The germline CDR1 and CDR2 sequences are MGHRA and YSYEKL. Hyperthyroidism was newly diagnosed in patients aged 18 to 65 (duration under 2 months). Thyroid ultrasound, orbital computed tomography, clinical symptoms, and serum thyroxine and TRAb underpinned diagnoses. These data belong to a study of T cells in Graves' hyperthyroidism and ophthalmopathy. The study, taken as a whole, reports: Ophthalmopathy and stable hyperthyroidism were separated by a 13 V-J model.

What was amplified from RNA transcripts were TCR beta CDR3 regions. The HTBI primer set drove a first-round RT-PCR of the TCR CDR3. One entry per CDR3 protein, called by TCRdb with MiXCR from the multiplex PCR reads. The sample shows some 250,000 distinct CDR3 sequences, approximately 15% of them seen only once. This sequence joins TRBV4-1 and TRBJ2-5; 7 bases map to TRBD2. The receptor was derived from a woman in her forties with Graves' hyperthyroidism that later progressed to Graves' ophthalmopathy. Sample: blood. CDR3 sequence: CASSQGRLAETQYF. The CDR3 nucleotides are TGCGCCAGCAGCCAAGGGCGACTAGCAGAGACCCAGTACTTC.